Listed here are 31 T cell receptor beta chains from one sample, sequenced in a study of human T cells and chemical hapten exposure. TCRdb re-derived calls from the RACE reads in MiXCR, one entry per CDR3 protein. The sample holds around 150,000 distinct CDR3 sequences, around 30% seen once. The time point denotes: patch test 3, about 24 weeks after DPC sensitization. The treatment was: therapeutic diphenylcyclopropenone sensitization with weekly scalp DPC. The sequences come from whole blood, collected in connection with sensitization to the hapten diphenylcyclopropenone (DPC). These receptors were obtained from a woman aged 18-29 years with alopecia areata. Some clones in this sample may be carry-over from other donors' samples.

This chain joins TRBV7-9 and TRBJ2-1; 10 nucleotides match TRBD2. Trimming took 2 bases from V and 7 from J; bases not matched to a gene: 5. The CDR3 is 15 amino acids. Germline V gene lookup returns CDR1 SEHNR and CDR2 FQNEAQ (reference sequence). In nucleotides, the CDR3 is TGTGCCAGCAGCTTACTTCTAGCGGGAGATAATGAGCAGTTCTTC. Its protein is CASSLLLAGDNEQFF.

This clonotype has only a few counts. CDR3 sequence reads: CASSPPGGVGNTIYF. The CDR3 region has the DNA TGTGCCAGCAGCCCCCCAGGGGGAGTAGGAAACACCATATATTTT. The chain carries TRBV7-2 and TRBJ1-3; 7 bases are a match to TRBD1. J lost 4 bases, V lost 5 bases, and 8 bases had no gene match. Germline V lookup: CDR1 SGHTA, CDR2 FQGNSA. The CDR3 length is 15 residues.

This clonotype appeared a few times. V usage is TRBV7-2 and J usage is TRBJ2-1, with TRBD2 matching over 7 bases. CDR3 length: 18 amino acids. J was trimmed by 4 bases and V by 1 base; bases with no gene match: 13. CDR1 SGHTA and CDR2 FQGNSA come from the germline V gene. The CDR3 DNA reads TGTGCCAGCAGCTTAGGGTCGGGAGGAACCAATTTTTACAATGAGCAGTTCTTC. Translated, it gives CASSLGSGGTNFYNEQFF.

The J gene is TRBJ1-5, the V gene TRBV4-1; D is perhaps TRBD1 (6 bases). The ends were cut back, 2 bases at V and 6 bases at J, with 17 bases in the middle. The CDR3 runs to 16 residues. The V gene's germline CDR1 is MGHRA and CDR2 YSYEKL. The CDR3 DNA follows: TGCGCCAGCAGCCAAAGGGTCGGGGGGCGCGGTCAGCCCCAGCATTTT. It codes for CASSQRVGGRGQPQHF.

The rearrangement links TRBV7-2 to TRBJ1-2; no reliable D call. Trimming removed 3 bases from V and 4 bases from J, with 9 bases in between. In germline, CDR1 is SGHTA, CDR2 FQGNSA. The CDR3 contains 13 residues. CDR3 in amino acids: CASSFSRLYGYTF. DNA of the CDR3: TGTGCCAGCAGCTTCAGCAGGCTCTATGGCTACACCTTC.

This clonotype was seen a handful of times. This chain connects TRBV6-5 to TRBJ2-3; D may correspond to TRBD1 or TRBD2 (5 bases each). The V end lost 6 bases, the J end lost 3 bases, and 16 bases lay between the germline ends. The CDR3 spans 15 residues. CDR1 is MNHEY and CDR2 is SVGAGI in the germline V gene. This CDR3 reads CASSRQEGPTDTQYF. CDR3 sequence (DNA): TGTGCCAGCAGCCGCCAAGAGGGGCCGACAGATACGCAGTATTTT.

This clonotype was detected ten times or more. The germline gene is not matched at one end of the junction; a read error may be the cause. The chain recombines TRBV20-1 with TRBJ2-7; the D call may be TRBD1 or TRBD2 (6 bases each). This CDR3 is 13 amino acids long. Looked up from germline, CDR1 is DFQATT and CDR2 is SNEGSKA (reference sequence). CDR3: CSGGSGASHEQYF. As DNA, the CDR3 is TGCAGTGGTGGCTCGGGGGCCTCCCACGAGCAGTACTTC.

V usage is TRBV20-1 and J usage is TRBJ1-2, with TRBD1 matching 11 bases. V lost 4 bases to trimming and J lost 5 bases; unmatched junction nucleotides: 6. This CDR3 region has 14 residues. Germline V gene data show CDR1 as DFQATT and CDR2 as SNEGSKA (reference sequence). The CDR3 region has the DNA TGCAGTGCTACCGGCGGGACAGGGGGGTATGGCTACACCTTC. Amino acids: CSATGGTGGYGYTF.

The chain joins TRBV5-1 to TRBJ2-1, with 8 bases that match TRBD2. The CDR3 loop spans 15 amino acids. Looked up from germline, CDR1 is SGHRS and CDR2 is YFSETQ. The V gene end was trimmed by 0 bases and the J gene end by 5 bases; junction bases not matched to a gene: 4. CDR3 DNA: TGCGCCAGCAGCTTGGGAGCGGGGGCGGACAATGAGCAGTTCTTC. It yields the protein CASSLGAGADNEQFF.

In this sample, this clonotype turned up a few times. This sequence joins TRBV25-1 and TRBJ2-1, with D possibly matching TRBD2 (6 bases). Germline lookup yields CDR1 MGHDK and CDR2 SYGVNS. The CDR3 spans 18 residues. Trimming cost V 0 bases and J 4 bases, with 19 bases left between them. This chain's CDR3 is CASSEYIRGRSRYNEQFF. CDR3 DNA: TGTGCCAGCAGTGAATATATTCGGGGGAGGTCGAGGTACAATGAGCAGTTCTTC.

The rearrangement joins TRBV29-1 to TRBJ2-1; 7 nucleotides align to TRBD2. The CDR3 is 14 amino acids. Germline V CDR1 and CDR2: SQVTM, ANQGSEA. J gave up 2 bases and V 3 bases, and 4 bases lay outside the gene matches. CDR3 nucleotide sequence: TGCAGCGTTGAGGGCGGGAGTGCCTACAATGAGCAGTTCTTC. This encodes CSVEGGSAYNEQFF.

Only a few counts were recorded for this clonotype. The J gene is TRBJ2-7, the V gene TRBV7-9; D is perhaps TRBD2 (6 bases). This CDR3 contains 14 residues. Trimming took 1 base from V and 2 from J, leaving 9 bases between them. Per germline, CDR1 SEHNR and CDR2 FQNEAQ (reference sequence). CDR3 protein: CASSLEGLTYEQYF. CDR3 bases: TGTGCCAGCAGCTTAGAAGGACTAACCTACGAGCAGTACTTC.

The chain carries TRBV6-5 and TRBJ2-6, with D possibly matching TRBD2 (6 bases). The V end lost 0 bases, the J end lost 0 bases, and 12 bases lay between the germline ends. Germline V gene sequence: CDR1 MNHEY, CDR2 SVGAGI. This CDR3 is 18 amino acids long. CDR3 bases: TGTGCCAGCAGTTACTCGCCCCGGGGAGGCTCTGGGGCCAACGTCCTGACTTTC. Its protein product is CASSYSPRGGSGANVLTF.

The chain carries TRBV2 and TRBJ2-5; no firm D call. Germline V gives CDR1 SNHLY, CDR2 FYNNEI. This CDR3 region has 16 residues. The V end was cut by 2 bases, the J end by 2 bases, with 15 bases between. This CDR3 is CASSEFVGTRQETQYF. The CDR3 nucleotides are TGTGCCAGCAGTGAATTTGTGGGAACCCGGCAAGAGACCCAGTACTTC.

This rearrangement joins TRBV5-1 to TRBJ2-5; no clear D gene. This CDR3 has 15 amino acids. CDR1 SGHRS and CDR2 YFSETQ come from the germline V gene. The germline V and J ends were trimmed by 0 bases and 1 base, with 10 bases remaining between them. This CDR3 reads CASSLGYIVQETQYF. DNA for the CDR3: TGCGCCAGCAGCTTGGGGTATATAGTCCAAGAGACCCAGTACTTC.

A few counts support this clonotype. The chain combines TRBV29-1 with TRBJ1-1; no firm D call. Trimming left V 7 bases short and J 9 bases short, with 15 bases between. The germline V gene has CDR1 SQVTM and CDR2 ANQGSEA. CDR3 length: 11 residues. In nucleotides, the CDR3 is TGCAGCGGCAACAGAGGAGAAAAAGCTTTCTTT. It yields the protein CSGNRGEKAFF. The complete variable domain, with remaining parts taken from reference TRBV29-1 and TRBJ1-1, reads SAVISQKPSRDICQRGTSLTIQCQVDSQVTMMFWYRQQPGQSLTLIATANQGSEATYESGFVIDKFPISRPNLTFSTLTVSNMSPEDSSIYLCSGNRGEKAFFGQGTRLTVV.

The chain uses TRBV20-1 and TRBJ2-5, with TRBD2 matching over 10 bases. Unmatched junction bases numbered 7, after V lost 5 bases and J lost 1 base. CDR1 is DFQATT, CDR2 SNEGSKA, per germline (reference sequence). CDR3 length: 15 amino acids. CDR3 sequence reads: CSAAPSGSLQETQYF. CDR3 in DNA: TGCAGTGCTGCCCCTAGCGGGAGCCTCCAAGAGACCCAGTACTTC.

V is TRBV11-2 and J is TRBJ2-5; D call uncertain. The V end lost 5 bases, the J end lost 5 bases, and 12 bases lay between the germline ends. Germline lookup yields CDR1 SGHAT and CDR2 FQNNGV. The CDR3 covers 13 residues. The CDR3 protein is CASSRAIGETQYF. In DNA form, the CDR3 reads TGTGCCAGCAGCCGTGCCATTGGCGAGACCCAGTACTTC. The whole variable domain, filled in from reference TRBV11-2 and TRBJ2-5, reads EAGVAQSPRYKIIEKRQSVAFWCNPISGHATLYWYQQILGQGPKLLIQFQNNGVVDDSQLPKDRFSAERLKGVDSTLKIQPAKLEDSAVYLCASSRAIGETQYFGPGTRLLVL.

The chain carries TRBV7-2 and TRBJ1-2, with a weak D call TRBD1 (6 bases). The CDR3 sequence is 14 residues long. The V gene's germline CDR1 is SGHTA and CDR2 FQGNSA. Trimming left V 7 bases short and J 4 bases short, with 16 bases between. The CDR3 reads CASTGQPGAYGYTF. The CDR3 nucleotides are TGTGCCAGCACCGGACAGCCTGGGGCCTATGGCTACACCTTC.

The chain joins TRBV29-1 to TRBJ2-3; D unresolved. In germline, CDR1 is SQVTM, CDR2 ANQGSEA. The CDR3 length is 14 residues. The V end was cut by 3 bases, the J end by 6 bases, with 16 bases between. This chain's CDR3 is CSVDGAYPPDTQYF. The CDR3 DNA is TGCAGCGTTGACGGTGCCTACCCTCCCGATACGCAGTATTTT.

The chain is built from TRBV5-1 and TRBJ1-2; tentatively, D is TRBD1 (5 bases). Germline lookup yields CDR1 SGHRS and CDR2 YFSETQ. V gave up 7 bases and J gave up 6 bases, with 13 bases separating them. The CDR3 covers 12 residues. Here the CDR3 reads CASSEGLDGYTF. The CDR3, as DNA: TGCGCCAGCTCCGAGGGGTTAGATGGCTACACCTTC.

This clonotype was picked up a small number of times. The chain recombines TRBV6-5 with TRBJ2-1; D may be TRBD1 (6 bases). Trimming left V 6 bases short and J 9 bases short, with 9 bases between. The CDR3 sequence is 11 residues long. Germline CDR1 MNHEY, CDR2 SVGAGI. This chain's CDR3 is CASRRGIEQFF. For the CDR3, the DNA is TGTGCCAGCAGGAGGGGGATTGAGCAGTTCTTC.

There are a few counts of this clonotype. The chain joins TRBV6-6 to TRBJ2-2; TRBD1 matches 7 bases. The germline CDR1 and CDR2 sequences are MNHNY and SVGAGI (reference sequence). The CDR3 has 17 residues. Trimming took 6 bases from V and 0 from J; bases not matched to a gene: 10. This CDR3 is CASRQTSGTANTGELFF. In nucleotides, the CDR3 is TGTGCCAGCAGACAAACATCCGGGACAGCGAACACCGGGGAGCTGTTTTTT.

This clonotype was counted a few times. The genes are TRBV5-1 and TRBJ2-1, with 13 bases lining up with TRBD2. Trimming removed 3 bases from V and 5 bases from J; junction bases left unmatched: 5. The CDR3 sequence is 16 residues long. In germline, CDR1 is SGHRS, CDR2 YFSETQ. The CDR3 DNA reads TGCGCCAGCAGCTGGACTAGCGGGAGTACGGACAATGAGCAGTTCTTC. It is translated as CASSWTSGSTDNEQFF.

This clonotype was observed a few times. The genes are TRBV10-3 and TRBJ2-5; TRBD2 is a possible D gene (5 bases). The germline V gene has CDR1 ENHRY and CDR2 SYGVKD. The germline V and J ends were trimmed by 0 bases and 7 bases, with 6 bases remaining between them. The CDR3 length is 12 residues. The CDR3 protein is CAISESGRTQYF. The CDR3 DNA is TGTGCCATCAGTGAGTCGGGGAGGACCCAGTACTTC.

This clonotype was seen a few times. The V and J genes are TRBV4-1 and TRBJ1-5; D gene unclear. CDR3 length equals 14 residues. Trimming stripped 1 base from V and 2 bases from J, with 6 bases between. In germline, CDR1 is MGHRA, CDR2 YSYEKL. The CDR3 sequence: CASSQGNRNQPQHF. Here the CDR3 DNA reads TGCGCCAGCAGCCAAGGTAATCGCAATCAGCCCCAGCATTTT.

This clonotype was detected ten times or more. This chain joins TRBV29-1 and TRBJ2-5; TRBD1 aligns across 7 bases. The V gene end was trimmed by 3 bases and the J gene end by 5 bases; junction bases not matched to a gene: 3. Germline V gene lookup returns CDR1 SQVTM and CDR2 ANQGSEA. The CDR3 runs 12 residues. The CDR3 loop reads CSVEAQGETQYF. The CDR3, as DNA: TGCAGCGTTGAGGCACAGGGGGAGACCCAGTACTTC.

The chain recombines TRBV13 with TRBJ1-3; 7 bases match TRBD1. CDR1 and CDR2 from the germline V gene are PRHDT and FYEKMQ (reference sequence). The junction had 7 bases not matched to a gene; V was cut back by 5 bases and J by 0 bases. This CDR3 contains 16 residues. CDR3 amino acids: CASSPGQPRSGNTIYF. CDR3 DNA sequence: TGTGCCAGCAGCCCGGGACAGCCACGCTCTGGAAACACCATATATTTT. Filled out from reference TRBV13 and TRBJ1-3, the complete variable domain reads AAGVIQSPRHLIKEKRETATLKCYPIPRHDTVYWYQQGPGQDPQFLISFYEKMQSDKGSIPDRFSAQQFSDYHSELNMSSLELGDSALYFCASSPGQPRSGNTIYFGEGSWLTVV.

This clonotype was found once. The J gene is TRBJ1-3, the V gene TRBV4-3, with D maybe TRBD1 (6 bases). The length of the CDR3 is 17 residues. Trimming removed 3 bases at V and 0 bases at J, with 15 bases between. Per the germline V gene, CDR1 is LGHNA and CDR2 is YSLEER. The CDR3 DNA sequence: TGCGCCAGCAGCCAGACAGTGGGGGCCTACTCTGGAAACACCATATATTTT. Translation: CASSQTVGAYSGNTIYF.

The V call is TRBV9, the J call TRBJ1-1; D is unclear. Germline V gene lookup returns CDR1 SGDLS and CDR2 YYNGEE. The CDR3 runs to 13 residues. The V end was cut by 3 bases, the J end by 5 bases, with 11 bases between. The CDR3, as DNA: TGTGCCAGCAGCGGAAGGGTTACGACTGAAGCTTTCTTT. It specifies CASSGRVTTEAFF. The whole variable domain, remainder taken from reference TRBV9 and TRBJ1-1, is DSGVTQTPKHLITATGQRVTLRCSPRSGDLSVYWYQQSLDQGLQFLIQYYNGEERAKGNILERFSAQQFPDLHSELNLSSLELGDSALYFCASSGRVTTEAFFGQGTRLTVV.

The gene calls are TRBV4-3 and TRBJ2-3; maybe TRBD2 (5 bases). With 5 bases removed from V and 2 bases from J, the gap between germline ends came to 11 bases. Germline V lookup: CDR1 LGHNA, CDR2 YSLEER. This CDR3 is built from 14 residues. Here the CDR3 DNA reads TGCGCCAGCAGCGGAGTGCGGGCCACAGATACGCAGTATTTT. This translates into CASSGVRATDTQYF.